This T cell receptor beta chain was sequenced in a study of glioma-infiltrating T cells (dated by TCRdb to 2016 to 2018). In the study overall: Glioma tissue, non-neoplastic brain tissue and matched peripheral blood mononuclear cells were used as sources from which TCR alpha- and beta-chain repertoires were sequenced. To measure divergence between tissue and blood T-cell populations, each tissue-infiltrating repertoire was compared with the peripheral blood repertoire of the same patient. The paired cohort comprised three low-grade glioma patients, roughly 8 primary glioblastoma patients and three non-glioma patients contributing non-neoplastic brain tissue. Overall study results and their limits: Group comparisons were based on small numbers of patients: three non-neoplastic, three low-grade glioma and several glioblastoma patients. Tissue and blood shared very few CDR3 sequences, a result attributed to high CDR3 diversity and limited sampling. In non-neoplastic patients, VJ-independent divergence between tissue and blood fell below expectation, whereas in all gliomas, and especially in low-grade gliomas, the divergence rose above expectation.

Compared with germline, V lacks 6 bases and J lacks 3 bases; bases without a gene match: 7. According to the germline V gene, CDR1 reads SNHLY and CDR2 reads FYNNEI. The CDR3 runs 15 amino acids, cysteine and phenylalanine included. Solely the CDR3 DNA is kept, with 45 bases framed from the first base. TCR alpha and beta CDR3 regions were amplified with the iRepertoire nested amplicon-rescue multiplex PCR (arm-PCR) platform from RNA. The input for one-step reverse transcription and amplification was roughly 85-400 ng of tissue mRNA or PBMC total RNA. Following bead purification, Illumina adapters were added through a secondary multiplex PCR, and the libraries were then gel-purified between 200 and 400 bp. The libraries contained internal 6-nucleotide barcodes that were used for demultiplexing. The libraries were sequenced on an Illumina MiSeq using 2x220 or 2x250 nucleotide paired-end reads. Per the source publication's procedure: FLASH 1.2.11 was used to merge paired reads, and BWA-MEM then aligned the reads to the GRCh37 human genome before TRA and TRB reads were extracted. V and J assignment used an IMGT-derived reference of cassette sequences and CDR3 motifs that included pseudogenes. Reads were translated in three frames, and productive CDR3s were defined by a C…FGXG motif without stop codons. Unique combinations of V-J cassette pair and CDR3 amino acid sequence were defined as clonotypes. Reads were filtered by Hamming distance, with the threshold set by the sequence error rate of each sample in mapped regions. TCRdb reran the public reads through fastp at Q25 and MiXCR, keeping productive beta chains. Every distinct CDR3 protein forms one entry, paired with its most common genes and DNA. These V and J calls are TCRdb output, not the study's own analysis. For this sample there are under 200,000 distinct CDR3 sequences; about 40% appear just once. Clones ranked in the top ten supply under 6.5% of the sample.

This clonotype is medium-sized (0.01 to 0.1%) in terms of sample share. Its specific antigen is unknown. The record has no base qualities; no much larger clone is one base away. The clonotype was recovered from a human donor with low-grade glioma or glioblastoma, undergoing nonglioma brain surgery, or in good health (not recorded which). The material sequenced was glioma tissue, nonneoplastic brain tissue, or PBMCs (not recorded which). The rearranged chain carries TRBV2 and TRBJ1-5; the central 8 bases match TRBD1. The CDR3 reads as follows: CASSRDRGTNQPQHF. The nucleotide sequence is given as TGTGCCAGCAGCCGAGACAGGGGAACCAATCAGCCCCAGCATTTT.